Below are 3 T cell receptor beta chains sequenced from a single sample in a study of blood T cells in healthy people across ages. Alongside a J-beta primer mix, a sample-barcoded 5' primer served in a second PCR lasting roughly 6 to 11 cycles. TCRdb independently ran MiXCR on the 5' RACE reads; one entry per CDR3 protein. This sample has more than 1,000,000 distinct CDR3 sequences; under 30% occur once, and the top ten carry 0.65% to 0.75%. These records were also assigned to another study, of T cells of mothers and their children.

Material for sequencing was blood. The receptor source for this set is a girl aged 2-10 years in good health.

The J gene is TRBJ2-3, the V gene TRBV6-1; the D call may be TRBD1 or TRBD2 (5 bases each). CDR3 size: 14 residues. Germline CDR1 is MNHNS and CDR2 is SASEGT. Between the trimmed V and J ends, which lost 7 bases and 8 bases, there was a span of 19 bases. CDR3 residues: CASTGDLSPGTQYF. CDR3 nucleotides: TGTGCCAGCACCGGGGACCTTTCCCCAGGTACGCAGTATTTT.

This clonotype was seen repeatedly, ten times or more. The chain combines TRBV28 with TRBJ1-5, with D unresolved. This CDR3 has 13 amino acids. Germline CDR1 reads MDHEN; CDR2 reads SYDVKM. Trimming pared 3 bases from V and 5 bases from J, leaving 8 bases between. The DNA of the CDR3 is TGTGCCAGCAGTTTGTTCGGGGATCAGCCCCAGCATTTT. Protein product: CASSLFGDQPQHF.

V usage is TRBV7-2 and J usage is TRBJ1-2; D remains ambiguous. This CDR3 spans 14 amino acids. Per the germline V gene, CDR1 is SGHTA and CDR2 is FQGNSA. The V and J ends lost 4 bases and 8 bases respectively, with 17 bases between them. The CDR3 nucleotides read TGTGCCAGCAGCTCTGGTGGGTCCGGGCTCGGCTACACCTTC. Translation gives CASSSGGSGLGYTF.